This is a list of T cell receptor beta chains from one sample in a study of chronic HIV infection and antiretroviral therapy. TCRdb analysed the 5' RACE reads with MiXCR anew, one entry per CDR3 protein. This table holds 40,000 to 50,000 distinct CDR3 sequences, under 20% found once. The material sequenced was peripheral blood. The receptors derive from an adult who had HIV and had not received antiretroviral therapy, or was an uninfected healthy control (not recorded which). The CDR3 runs from the conserved cysteine through the conserved F or W. Fields, in order: D gene, V gene, J gene, clone size, CDR3 DNA, CDR3 protein. The D gene is left open where the match is weak. Not every row has a clone size; where given, it reads once, few, many or a size class.

-,TRBV7-7,TRBJ2-2,-,TGTGCTAGCAGCCGCCGCACCGGGGAGCTGTTTTTT,CASSRRTGELFF
-,TRBV4-1,TRBJ2-1,few,TGCGCCAGCAGCCGGCCCTGGGAGCGTAATGAGCAGTTCTTC,CASSRPWERNEQFF
TRBD2,TRBV11-2,TRBJ2-2,few,TGTGCCAGCAGCTTAGAGCTAGCGGTAGGCGGGGAGCTGTTTTTT,CASSLELAVGGELFF
TRBD1,TRBV9,TRBJ2-1,-,TGTGCCAGCAGCCCCACAGGGGCAGAGCAGTTCTTC,CASSPTGAEQFF
-,TRBV20-1,TRBJ2-7,few,TGCAGTTCCTCACTCTACTCCTACGAGCAGTACTTC,CSSSLYSYEQYF
-,TRBV20-1,TRBJ1-4,few,TGCAGTGTTCCCGAGACCAGGGATGAAAAACTGTTTTTT,CSVPETRDEKLFF
-,TRBV28,TRBJ1-1,few,TGTGCCAGCAGTTTGTGGACTGAAGCTTTCTTT,CASSLWTEAFF
-,TRBV20-1,TRBJ2-1,few,TGCAGTGCTACGCGGGACTCTATCGTCAATGAGCAGTTCTTC,CSATRDSIVNEQFF
-,TRBV3-1,TRBJ2-7,-,TGTGCCAGCAGCCAAGAAGGAGGGCCCTCCTACGAGCAGTACTTC,CASSQEGGPSYEQYF
TRBD1,TRBV28,TRBJ1-2,-,TGTGCCACCCCAACACGGGACAGGGTTACTGGCTACACCTTC,CATPTRDRVTGYTF
-,TRBV28,TRBJ2-7,-,TGTGCCAGCAGTTTATATCCGGTACCCGAGCAGTACTTC,CASSLYPVPEQYF
TRBD1,TRBV29-1,TRBJ2-3,-,TGCAGCGTGCAACAGGGGGCGGCTCCAGATACGCAGTATTTT,CSVQQGAAPDTQYF
-,TRBV4-1,TRBJ2-1,once,TGCGCCAGCAGCCAAGAGAGGGGGGGCTCCTACAATGAGCAGTTCTTC,CASSQERGGSYNEQFF
-,TRBV28,TRBJ2-7,-,TGTGCCAGCAGCGGATCGCTAAACTCCTACGAGCAGTACTTC,CASSGSLNSYEQYF
TRBD1,TRBV6-6,TRBJ2-6,few,TGTGCCAGCAGTTACTCGCCGGGACAGGGCAACGTCCTGACTTTC,CASSYSPGQGNVLTF
-,TRBV25-1,TRBJ2-5,few,TGTGCCAGCAGTGCTCAACGGGAGACCCAGTACTTC,CASSAQRETQYF
-,TRBV28,TRBJ2-3,-,TGTGCCAGCAGTTTATCCGGGGTCGGGGAAGGTACGCAGTATTTT,CASSLSGVGEGTQYF
-,TRBV28,TRBJ2-1,few,TGTGCCAGCAGTTCCCTCCCTCCATACAATGAGCAGTTCTTC,CASSSLPPYNEQFF
TRBD2,TRBV12-3/TRBV12-4,TRBJ2-7,-,TGTGCCAGTAATAGCGGGACCTACGAGCAGTACTTC,CASNSGTYEQYF
-,TRBV4-1,TRBJ1-1,few,TGCGCCAGCAGCCACAAGGGGACCCAAGAAGCTTTCTTT,CASSHKGTQEAFF
-,TRBV4-1,TRBJ1-5,-,TGCGCCAGCAGCCAACCCCTAGGGCAGCCCCAGCATTTT,CASSQPLGQPQHF
-,TRBV28,TRBJ1-5,few,TGTGCCAGCACCGTGGGACGCGGCTCAAATCAGCCCCAGCATTTT,CASTVGRGSNQPQHF
TRBD1,TRBV4-1,TRBJ1-1,few,TGCGCCAGCAGCCACCGGACAGGGCGAGGGACTGAAGCTTTCTTT,CASSHRTGRGTEAFF
-,TRBV15,TRBJ2-1,-,TGTGCCACCAGCAGAGTCCCGGACCGGAATGAGCAGTTCTTC,CATSRVPDRNEQFF
TRBD1,TRBV28,TRBJ2-7,-,TGTGCCAGCAGTTTAAGGGGACAGGCCCACGAGCAGTACTTC,CASSLRGQAHEQYF
-,TRBV6-5,TRBJ1-4,-,TGTGCCAGCAGTTACTCGAACAGAGCAACTAATGAAAAACTGTTTTTT,CASSYSNRATNEKLFF
-,TRBV5-6,TRBJ2-3,-,TGTGCCAGCAGCCCCGGAGGTCGTTTCACAGATACGCAGTATTTT,CASSPGGRFTDTQYF
-,TRBV28,TRBJ2-7,-,TGTGCCAGCAGGGAGGGGGCTTACGAGCAGTACTTC,CASREGAYEQYF
TRBD2,TRBV3-1,TRBJ2-5,few,TGTGCCAGCAGCCGAGGGACTAGCCAAGAGACCCAGTACTTC,CASSRGTSQETQYF
TRBD1,TRBV6-4,TRBJ2-2,few,TGTGCCAGCCGCGGACAGGGCGAAGCCGGGGAGCTGTTTTTT,CASRGQGEAGELFF
-,TRBV5-1,TRBJ2-1,-,TGCGCCAGCAGCTTGGCAGGACAGAACAATGAGCAGTTCTTC,CASSLAGQNNEQFF
-,TRBV7-9,TRBJ2-2,-,TGTGCCAGCAGCTTAAAAGGGGTAATTTACACCGGGGAGCTGTTTTTT,CASSLKGVIYTGELFF
-,TRBV7-9,TRBJ2-7,-,TGTGCCAGCAGCCGCGGGGCCCTCTCCTACGAGCAGTACTTC,CASSRGALSYEQYF
-,TRBV19,TRBJ1-5,few,TGTGCCAGTAGTATAGCTATGGCGGCCAATCAGCCCCAGCATTTT,CASSIAMAANQPQHF
-,TRBV28,TRBJ1-2,few,TGTGCCAGCAGGTGGGGGACCTATGGCTACACCTTC,CASRWGTYGYTF
TRBD2,TRBV28,TRBJ2-3,many,TGTGCCAGCAGTTCCCCGAGGAGCGGGAGGGCCACGGATACGCAGTATTTT,CASSSPRSGRATDTQYF
TRBD2,TRBV28,TRBJ2-7,-,TGTGCCAGCAGTTTATCCGCTTCGGGACTAGCGGGAGCCGGCGAGCAGTACTTC,CASSLSASGLAGAGEQYF
-,TRBV3-1,TRBJ2-7,many,TGTGCCAGCAGCCAAAACGATAGGGAGTACTTC,CASSQNDREYF
-,TRBV23-1,TRBJ2-4,-,TGCGCCAGCAGTCAAGGGGGGGGCGTACTAGCCAAAAACATTCAGTACTTC,CASSQGGGVLAKNIQYF
TRBD2,TRBV11-2,TRBJ2-3,few,TGTGCCAGCAGCTTATGGCGGGAGAAGGATACGCAGTATTTT,CASSLWREKDTQYF
-,TRBV6-2/TRBV6-3,TRBJ2-1,-,TGTGCCAGCAGTTTAGGGGGGGCCCCCTCCTACAATGAGCAGTTCTTC,CASSLGGAPSYNEQFF
TRBD1,TRBV14,TRBJ1-5,many,TGTGCCAGCAGCCACCTTAGATGGACAGGGGGAAGTAATTGCAATCAGCCCCAGCATTTT,CASSHLRWTGGSNCNQPQHF
-,TRBV6-5,TRBJ2-2,few,TGTGCCAGCAGTTACCTGGGAGCCGGGGAGCTGTTTTTT,CASSYLGAGELFF
-,TRBV7-6,TRBJ1-1,few,TGTGCCAGCAGCTTAAGGGTGGCGAGGACTGAAGCTTTCTTT,CASSLRVARTEAFF
-,TRBV6-6,TRBJ1-5,few,TGTGCCAGCAGTGGTCAGGGGAGAAGTCAGCCCCAGCATTTT,CASSGQGRSQPQHF
-,TRBV29-1,TRBJ2-7,few,TGCAGCGTTGGAGCAGGACAGCACGACTATGGCGAGCAGTACTTC,CSVGAGQHDYGEQYF
TRBD2,TRBV15,TRBJ2-5,-,TGTGCCACCAGCAGAGTTCGACTAGCGGAGACCCAGTACTTC,CATSRVRLAETQYF
TRBD2,TRBV20-1,TRBJ2-1,few,TGCAGTGCTCCTAGAGCGGGAGGGTACAATGAGCAGTTCTTC,CSAPRAGGYNEQFF
TRBD2,TRBV28,TRBJ2-3,-,TGTGCCAGCAGTATCCGACTAGCGGGTACAGATACGCAGTATTTT,CASSIRLAGTDTQYF
TRBD2,TRBV2,TRBJ2-7,-,TGTGCCAGCAGTGAAGCAGGAAGCGGGAGGGACTTC,CASSEAGSGRDF
TRBD2,TRBV27,TRBJ2-1,-,TGTGCCAGCAGTTCTCCTTTTCGACTAGCGGGAGTGAGGAATGAGCAGTTCTTC,CASSSPFRLAGVRNEQFF
-,TRBV27,TRBJ2-5,few,TGTGCCAGCAGTTTTGTGGCGGGGAACCAAGAGACCCAGTACTTC,CASSFVAGNQETQYF
-,TRBV11-1,TRBJ2-3,-,TGTGCCAGCAGCCTCGGACAGCCAGATACGCAGTATTTT,CASSLGQPDTQYF
TRBD2,TRBV28,TRBJ2-3,few,TGTGCCACCGCCGGACTAGCGGGGACAGATACGCAGTATTTT,CATAGLAGTDTQYF
TRBD1,TRBV24-1,TRBJ1-1,few,TGTGCCACCAGTGACATTTTCGACAGGGGAGGAGCTTTCTTT,CATSDIFDRGGAFF
-,TRBV7-8,TRBJ1-5,few,TGTGCCAGCAGCTTAAATACGGATAGCAATCAGCCCCAGCATTTT,CASSLNTDSNQPQHF
-,TRBV5-6,TRBJ1-2,-,TGTGCCAGCAGCTTGCTTGGCTCCCCCTATGGCTACACCTTC,CASSLLGSPYGYTF
TRBD2,TRBV7-8,TRBJ2-3,few,TGTGCCAGCAGCTTAGTGTTGCGGGAGGGCCGGACAGATACGCAGTATTTT,CASSLVLREGRTDTQYF
-,TRBV27,TRBJ2-1,few,TGTGCCAGCAGTTTAACACTAGCCCAAAATCCCTACAATGAGCAGTTCTTC,CASSLTLAQNPYNEQFF
-,TRBV28,TRBJ1-1,few,TGTGCCAGCAGTATCGGGGGGCTTAGCTTAAACACTGAAGCTTTCTTT,CASSIGGLSLNTEAFF